The 32 T cell receptor beta chains below come from one sample, sequenced in a study of OX40 agonist ivuxolimab in advanced cancers. Receptor amplification or capture employed the immunoSEQ multiplex PCR assay. TCRdb holds this immuneACCESS table with in-frame rearrangements only. Some clones are missing; in checked studies, unresolved V genes explain under half, and the rest has no known cause. This sample gives approximately 55,000 clones in total; 87% of them show up just once. The ten top clones hold more than 15% of the sample. The starting material was CD4+ or CD8+ T cells sorted from blood, obtained in a trial of the OX40 agonist ivuxolimab. The source of these receptors is an adult with an advanced solid tumor such as melanoma, head and neck, liver or kidney cancer.

V and J are TRBV11-3 and TRBJ2-3; 7 nucleotides agree with TRBD1. CDR1 and CDR2 from the germline V gene are SGHNT and YENEEA. The CDR3 sequence is 14 residues long. Germline trimming cut 1 base from V and 4 bases from J; bases unmatched to any gene: 2. CDR3 coding DNA: TGTGCCAGCAGCTTAGGAGGGGGCGCAGATACGCAGTATTTT. This codes for CASSLGGGADTQYF.

This rearrangement joins TRBV6-4 to TRBJ1-4; 10 bases fit TRBD1. The ends lost 3 bases at V and 7 bases at J; junction bases unmatched: 5. Germline CDR1 is MRHNA and CDR2 is SNTAGT. This CDR3 contains 15 residues. The CDR3 nucleotides read TGTGCCAGCAGTGAAGGACAGGGGGAGCGTGAAAAACTGTTTTTT. Its protein product is CASSEGQGEREKLFF.

The chain is built from TRBV11-3 and TRBJ2-5, with 11 positions matching TRBD2. The CDR3 sequence is 14 residues long. Unmatched junction bases numbered 0, after V lost 5 bases and J lost 1 base. Germline V gene sequence: CDR1 SGHNT, CDR2 YENEEA. Here the CDR3 DNA reads TGTGCCAGCAGCACTAGCGGGGGCCAAGAGACCCAGTACTTC. Its protein is CASSTSGGQETQYF. Together with reference TRBV11-3 and TRBJ2-5, the CDR3 gives the full variable domain: EAGVVQSPRYKIIEKKQPVAFWCNPISGHNTLYWYLQNLGQGPELLIRYENEEAVDDSQLPKDRFSAERLKGVDSTLKIQPAELGDSAVYLCASSTSGGQETQYFGPGTRLLVL.

The genes are TRBV5-1 and TRBJ1-4; possibly TRBD1 for D (5 bases). The CDR3 totals 12 residues. The germline gives CDR1 SGHRS, CDR2 YFSETQ. The V gene lost 2 bases and the J gene lost 6 bases, with 5 bases spanning the gap. As DNA, the CDR3 is TGCGCCAGCAGCTTACAGGATGAAAAACTGTTTTTT. Encoded protein: CASSLQDEKLFF.

The rearrangement links TRBV28 to TRBJ2-7, with TRBD1 matching 7 bases. Germline V gene sequence: CDR1 MDHEN, CDR2 SYDVKM. The CDR3 extends over 14 amino acids. Losses at the gene ends were 5 bases for V and 2 bases for J; bases not matched to a gene: 6. The CDR3 DNA reads as TGTGCCAGCAGTCCGACCGGACAGGCCTACGAGCAGTACTTC. Translating gives CASSPTGQAYEQYF.

The rearrangement uses TRBV18 and TRBJ2-1; 9 bases line up with TRBD1. V lost 4 bases, J lost 9 bases, and 16 bases stayed unmatched. The germline V gene encodes CDR1 KGHSH and CDR2 LQKENI. This CDR3 is 17 amino acids long. CDR3 coding DNA: TGTGCCAGCTCACTATACGCCGGGACAGGGATGATTGGTGAGCAGTTCTTC. Translating gives CASSLYAGTGMIGEQFF.

This CDR3 reads CASSPGSKGNYGYTF. Written as DNA, the CDR3 is TGTGCCAGCTCACCAGGTAGTAAGGGAAACTATGGCTACACCTTC. The chain is built from TRBV18 and TRBJ1-2; D is uncertain. CDR1 and CDR2 (germline): KGHSH, LQKENI. V lost 2 bases to trimming and J lost 2 bases, with 12 bases between them. This CDR3 contains 15 residues.

V and J are TRBV10-1 and TRBJ2-7; unclear D gene. Between the trimmed V and J ends, which lost 3 bases and 2 bases, there was a span of 5 bases. Per the germline V gene, CDR1 is WNHNN and CDR2 is SYGVQD (reference sequence). The CDR3 runs 12 residues. As DNA, the CDR3 is TGCGCCAGCAGTGATTCGGCCTACGAGCAGTACTTC. Amino acids: CASSDSAYEQYF.

The chain carries TRBV11-2 and TRBJ2-7; perhaps D is TRBD1 or TRBD2 (5 bases each). Trimming took off 4 bases at V and 7 bases at J, with 17 bases between the two ends. This CDR3 has 14 amino acids. Germline CDR1 reads SGHAT; CDR2 reads FQNNGV. The CDR3 loop is CASSSPRDLLEQYF. The CDR3 DNA reads as TGTGCCAGCAGCTCCCCCCGGGACCTCCTGGAGCAGTACTTC.

The chain has TRBV5-1 and TRBJ1-1; D ambiguous. The CDR3 runs 15 residues. Germline-derived CDR1 and CDR2 are SGHRS and YFSETQ. V lost 7 bases to trimming and J lost 2 bases, with 18 bases between them. In DNA form, the CDR3 reads TGCGCCAGCCGCCGGGTCCCGGAGGCTAACACTGAAGCTTTCTTT. Translation: CASRRVPEANTEAFF. The full variable domain, completed using reference TRBV5-1 and TRBJ1-1, is KAGVTQTPRYLIKTRGQQVTLSCSPISGHRSVSWYQQTPGQGLQFLFEYFSETQRNKGNFPGRFSGRQFSNSRSEMNVSTLELGDSALYLCASRRVPEANTEAFFGQGTRLTVV.

The rearrangement uses TRBV6-6 and TRBJ2-7, with D hard to call. The germline V gene has CDR1 MNHNY and CDR2 SVGAGI (reference sequence). This CDR3 has 14 residues. V shed 0 bases and J shed 3 bases, with 9 bases lying between them. The CDR3 nucleotides are TGTGCCAGCAGTTACTCGGTCGGTGGCTACGAGCAGTACTTC. Translated, it gives CASSYSVGGYEQYF.

This chain joins TRBV2 and TRBJ1-2, with a weak D call TRBD1 (5 bases). Trimming left V 11 bases short and J 4 bases short, with 23 bases between. This CDR3 comprises 15 residues. Germline V gene sequence: CDR1 SNHLY, CDR2 FYNNEI. The CDR3, as DNA: TGTGCCGTAAAACCGGGACGGAGAGAGCTCTATGGCTACACCTTC. As protein: CAVKPGRRELYGYTF.

J is TRBJ1-1 and V is TRBV28; 7 nucleotides agree with TRBD1. With V trimmed by 3 bases and J by 5 bases, 3 bases remained unmatched. The CDR3 runs to 13 residues. Germline CDR1 MDHEN, CDR2 SYDVKM. The CDR3 here is CASSFDRVTEAFF. CDR3 DNA sequence: TGTGCCAGCAGTTTCGACAGGGTAACTGAAGCTTTCTTT. The variable domain in full, completed from reference TRBV28 and TRBJ1-1, reads DVKVTQSSRYLVKRTGEKVFLECVQDMDHENMFWYRQDPGLGLRLIYFSYDVKMKEKGDIPEGYSVSREKKERFSLILESASTNQTSMYLCASSFDRVTEAFFGQGTRLTVV.

The V gene is TRBV7-9, the J gene TRBJ2-7, with a possible D match to TRBD2 (6 bases). The V gene's germline CDR1 is SEHNR and CDR2 FQNEAQ (reference sequence). V was shortened by 7 bases and J by 4 bases, with 14 bases between the two germline ends. This CDR3 comprises 13 residues. Here the CDR3 DNA reads TGTGCCAGCACTCGGGACTCAAAATACGAGCAGTACTTC. Amino acid sequence: CASTRDSKYEQYF.

The gene calls are TRBV7-9 and TRBJ2-6, with D possibly matching TRBD2 (5 bases). This CDR3 region has 19 residues. Looked up from germline, CDR1 is SEHNR and CDR2 is FQNEAQ (reference sequence). The V end lost 5 bases, the J end lost 0 bases, and 20 bases lay between the germline ends. This CDR3 reads CASSQSPSRASSGANVLTF. The CDR3 nucleotides read TGTGCCAGCAGCCAATCCCCCTCGCGGGCGAGCTCTGGGGCCAACGTCCTGACTTTC. Full variable domain (outside the CDR3, taken from reference TRBV7-9 and TRBJ2-6): DTGVSQNPRHKITKRGQNVTFRCDPISEHNRLYWYRQTLGQGPEFLTYFQNEAQLEKSRLLSDRFSAERPKGSFSTLEIQRTEQGDSAMYLCASSQSPSRASSGANVLTFGAGSRLTVL.

The chain has TRBV2 and TRBJ2-5; the D is unclear. This CDR3 contains 13 residues. Trimming removed 7 bases at V and 0 bases at J, with 9 bases between. Germline CDR1 reads SNHLY; CDR2 reads FYNNEI. The CDR3 loop is CASTFSYQETQYF. The CDR3 DNA reads TGTGCCAGCACTTTCTCGTACCAAGAGACCCAGTACTTC.

In its sample, this clone was seen a few times. The chain uses TRBV5-1 and TRBJ2-3; 11 nucleotides agree with TRBD1. Germline V lookup: CDR1 SGHRS, CDR2 YFSETQ. The CDR3 is 18 amino acids. Trimming at V came to 2 bases and at J to 2 bases, leaving 10 bases not matched to a gene. CDR3 in amino acids: CASSFPKPGQGDTDTQYF. The CDR3, as DNA: TGCGCCAGCAGCTTCCCCAAACCGGGACAGGGGGACACAGATACGCAGTATTTT.

The V gene is TRBV28, the J gene TRBJ2-1; TRBD2 matches 12 bases. The germline CDR1 and CDR2 sequences are MDHEN and SYDVKM. This CDR3 comprises 15 residues. V shed 5 bases, J shed 7 bases, and the junction held 6 bases outside the gene matches. The CDR3 sequence is CASSPLAGGPNEQFF. CDR3 bases: TGTGCCAGCAGTCCTCTAGCGGGAGGGCCGAATGAGCAGTTCTTC.

The chain recombines TRBV2 with TRBJ2-5; the D gene is possibly TRBD1 (5 bases). Germline V gene sequence: CDR1 SNHLY, CDR2 FYNNEI. Trimming shortened V by 3 bases and J by 13 bases, and 12 bases separated the two germline ends. The CDR3 consists of 11 residues. The CDR3 here is CASSEGQGRYF. The CDR3 nucleotides read TGTGCCAGCAGTGAGGGGCAGGGAAGGTACTTC.

V is TRBV30 and J is TRBJ2-5, with 8 bases aligning to TRBD1. TRBJ2-7 matches the DNA end more closely, so the J call is doubtful. Germline-derived CDR1 and CDR2 are GTSNPN and SVGIG (reference sequence). The CDR3 runs to 13 residues. The DNA for the CDR3 is TGTGCCTTAAACAGGGGGTTACCCTACGAGCAGTACTTC. Protein product: CALNRGLPYEQYF.

The gene calls are TRBV19 and TRBJ2-1; no clear D gene. The CDR3 is made up of 16 amino acids. The germline CDR1 and CDR2 sequences are LNHDA and SQIVND (reference sequence). Between the trimmed V and J ends, which lost 5 bases and 7 bases, there was a span of 21 bases. Here the CDR3 DNA reads TGTGCCAGTAGTTCTTTGAGGCTATCCCCTGGGAATGAGCAGTTCTTC. Translating gives CASSSLRLSPGNEQFF. The full variable domain, completed using reference TRBV19 and TRBJ2-1, is DGGITQSPKYLFRKEGQNVTLSCEQNLNHDAMYWYRQDPGQGLRLIYYSQIVNDFQKGDIAEGYSVSREKKESFPLTVTSAQKNPTAFYLCASSSLRLSPGNEQFFGPGTRLTVL.

V is TRBV5-4 and J is TRBJ2-7, with 11 bases matching TRBD2. Germline-derived CDR1 and CDR2 are SGHNT and YYREEE (reference sequence). This CDR3 has 16 amino acids. The V and J ends lost 0 bases and 2 bases, in that order; junction bases with no gene match: 4. CDR3: CASSLGGTSGPYEQYF. The CDR3 DNA is TGTGCCAGCAGCTTGGGCGGGACTAGCGGACCCTACGAGCAGTACTTC.

A few counts support this clone. The chain employs TRBV15 and TRBJ1-5, with D hard to call. This CDR3 is built from 15 residues. Germline CDR1 and CDR2: LNHNV and YYDKDF (reference sequence). V was shortened by 0 bases and J by 5 bases, with 11 bases between the two germline ends. The DNA for the CDR3 is TGTGCCACCAGCAGAGATAAGGGTTGGGATCAGCCCCAGCATTTT. Protein product: CATSRDKGWDQPQHF.

About this clone: Other nucleotide sequences from this sample produce the same CDR3. The V gene is TRBV19, the J gene TRBJ2-7, with 8 bases matching TRBD1. The germline V gene has CDR1 LNHDA and CDR2 SQIVND (reference sequence). After removal of 1 base from V and 2 bases from J, the junction contained 4 bases not matched to a gene. The length of the CDR3 is 15 residues. For the CDR3, the DNA is TGTGCCAGTAGTATAGCCGGGACAGGACCCTACGAGCAGTACTTC. Protein product: CASSIAGTGPYEQYF.

This clone was seen a single time. V and J are TRBV2 and TRBJ2-2, with a tentative D call TRBD2 (6 bases). Per germline, CDR1 SNHLY and CDR2 FYNNEI. Deletions cut 11 bases from V and 5 bases from J, with 18 bases between. The CDR3 is made up of 14 amino acids. The DNA for the CDR3 is TGTGCCCGAGGAGGGAATCTTAAGACCGGGGAGCTGTTTTTT. Amino acid sequence: CARGGNLKTGELFF.

The J gene is TRBJ1-1, the V gene TRBV4-1; possible D gene TRBD1, 5 bases. This CDR3 has 19 residues. The V gene's germline CDR1 is MGHRA and CDR2 YSYEKL. V gave up 1 base and J gave up 1 base, with 22 bases separating them. The CDR3 DNA reads as TGCGCCAGCAGCCAAGGGAGGGCAGGGATGATTCGGGCGAACACTGAAGCTTTCTTT. Translating it yields CASSQGRAGMIRANTEAFF.

The V gene is TRBV6-6, the J gene TRBJ2-1; 12 nucleotides line up with TRBD2. The CDR3 contains 15 residues. Germline CDR1 and CDR2: MNHNY and SVGAGI (reference sequence). V shed 2 bases and J 4 bases; nucleotides not matched to a gene: 0. CDR3 nucleotides: TGTGCCAGCAGTTACCTAGCGGGAGGGTACAATGAGCAGTTCTTC. This codes for CASSYLAGGYNEQFF.

The chain carries TRBV12-5 and TRBJ2-2, with D perhaps TRBD1 (6 bases). Deletions cut 11 bases from V and 6 bases from J, with 16 bases between. Germline V CDR1 and CDR2: LGHNT, FRNRAP. The CDR3 runs to 13 residues. CDR3 loop: CAWLSQGSGELFF. The DNA for the CDR3 is TGTGCTTGGCTTTCACAGGGCTCCGGGGAGCTGTTTTTT.

The chain has TRBV19 and TRBJ1-5; 8 bases are a match to TRBD1. Germline-derived CDR1 and CDR2 are LNHDA and SQIVND (reference sequence). The V and J ends lost 6 bases and 9 bases, in that order; junction bases with no gene match: 10. The CDR3 contains 14 residues. The CDR3 DNA follows: TGTGCCAGTAGGGAAGGACAGGGCGTCCGGCCCCAGCATTTT. Translation: CASREGQGVRPQHF. The full variable domain, with the rest looked up from reference TRBV19 and TRBJ1-5, is DGGITQSPKYLFRKEGQNVTLSCEQNLNHDAMYWYRQDPGQGLRLIYYSQIVNDFQKGDIAEGYSVSREKKESFPLTVTSAQKNPTAFYLCASREGQGVRPQHFGDGTRLSIL.

The genes are TRBV7-9 and TRBJ2-7; 7 bases map to TRBD1. V lost 5 bases, J lost 0 bases, and 7 bases stayed unmatched. This CDR3 is built from 15 residues. Germline V gene lookup returns CDR1 SEHNR and CDR2 FQNEAQ (reference sequence). This chain's CDR3 is CASSPGQDRSYEQYF. The CDR3, as DNA: TGTGCCAGCAGCCCCGGACAGGACCGCTCCTACGAGCAGTACTTC.

This CDR3 is CASSPNREEKLFF. The CDR3 coding sequence is TGTGCCAGCTCACCAAACAGAGAGGAAAAACTGTTTTTT. The chain carries TRBV18 and TRBJ1-4; D remains ambiguous. This CDR3 spans 13 amino acids. Germline CDR1 reads KGHSH; CDR2 reads LQKENI. V lost 2 bases and J 8 bases, leaving 9 bases between the germline ends. Drawing the rest from reference TRBV18 and TRBJ1-4, the complete variable domain is NAGVMQNPRHLVRRRGQEARLRCSPMKGHSHVYWYRQLPEEGLKFMVYLQKENIIDESGMPKERFSAEFPKEGPSILRIQQVVRGDSAAYFCASSPNREEKLFFGSGTQLSVL.

The V and J genes are TRBV7-3 and TRBJ2-2; unclear D gene. The CDR3 is 12 amino acids. V shed 3 bases and J shed 5 bases, with 4 bases lying between them. Germline CDR1 SGHTA, CDR2 FQGTGA. The CDR3 region is CASSFSTGELFF. The CDR3 coding sequence is TGTGCCAGCAGCTTTTCAACCGGGGAGCTGTTTTTT.